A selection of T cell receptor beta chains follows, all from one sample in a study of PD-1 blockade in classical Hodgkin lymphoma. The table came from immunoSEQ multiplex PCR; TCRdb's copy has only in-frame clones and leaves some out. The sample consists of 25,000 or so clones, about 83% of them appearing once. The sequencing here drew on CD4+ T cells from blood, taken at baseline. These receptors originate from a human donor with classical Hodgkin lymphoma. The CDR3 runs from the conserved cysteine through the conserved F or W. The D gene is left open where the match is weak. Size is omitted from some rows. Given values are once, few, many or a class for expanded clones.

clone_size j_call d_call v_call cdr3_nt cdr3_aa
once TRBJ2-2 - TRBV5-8 TGTGCCAGCAGCCAGGATAGGGTGTGGACCGGGGAGCTGTTTTTT CASSQDRVWTGELFF
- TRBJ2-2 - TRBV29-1 TGCAGCGTGGGGGGAAGGGGCACCGGGGAGCTGTTTTTT CSVGGRGTGELFF
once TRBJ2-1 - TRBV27 TGTGCCAGCAGTGACCTGAGCTCCTACAATGAGCAGTTCTTC CASSDLSSYNEQFF
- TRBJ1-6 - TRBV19 TGTGCCAGTAGTAGAAAGGGGCTCGATAATTCACCCCTCCACTTT CASSRKGLDNSPLHF
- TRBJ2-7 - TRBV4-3 TGCGCCAGCAGCCAACGAGAGGGACCGTCCCTCTACGAGCAGTACTTC CASSQREGPSLYEQYF
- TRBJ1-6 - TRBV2 TGTGCCATGCAGGGGAGCTCCTATAATTCACCCCTCCACTTT CAMQGSSYNSPLHF
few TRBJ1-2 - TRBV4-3 TGCGCCAGCAGACCCAGGACCACTAACTATGGCTACACCTTC CASRPRTTNYGYTF
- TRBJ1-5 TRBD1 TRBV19 TGTGCCAGTAGAACAGTTACCGCCGGGACAGGGGTTGATCAGCCCCAGCATTTT CASRTVTAGTGVDQPQHF
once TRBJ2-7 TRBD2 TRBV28 TGTGCCAGCAGTAACTCCGGGACTAGTGGCTACGAGCAGTACTTC CASSNSGTSGYEQYF
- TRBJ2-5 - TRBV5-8 TGTGCCAGCAGCTTTTTGATCCAAGAGACCCAGTACTTC CASSFLIQETQYF
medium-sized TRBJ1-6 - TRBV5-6 TGTGCCAGCAGCCCCCAAAAGAACAGGGAGAATTCACCCCTCCACTTT CASSPQKNRENSPLHF
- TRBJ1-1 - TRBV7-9 TGTGCCAGCAGCCATGCCCAAGCCTATAACACTGAAGCTTTCTTT CASSHAQAYNTEAFF
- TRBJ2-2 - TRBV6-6 TGTGCCAGCAGTTATGGGGTGGGAGGCGGGGAGCTGTTTTTT CASSYGVGGGELFF
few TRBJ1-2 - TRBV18 TGTGCCAGCTCACCAATGGGGATTGCGGAGGGCTACACCTTC CASSPMGIAEGYTF
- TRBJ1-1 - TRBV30 TGTGCCTGGAGTGTGCGGGGATTGAACACTGAAGCTTTCTTT CAWSVRGLNTEAFF
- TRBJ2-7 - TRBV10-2 TGCGCCAGCAGTGCCCAGTACGAGCAGTACTTC CASSAQYEQYF
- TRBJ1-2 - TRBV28 TGTGCCAGCAGTTTTTGGGGCTATGGCTACACCTTC CASSFWGYGYTF
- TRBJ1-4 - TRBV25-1 TGTGCCAGCAGTGACATCGGGTATGAAAAACTGTTTTTT CASSDIGYEKLFF
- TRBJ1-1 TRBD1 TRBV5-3 TGTGCCAGAAGCTTAGAAGGGACAGGGACCAAGAACACTGAAGCTTTCTTT CARSLEGTGTKNTEAFF
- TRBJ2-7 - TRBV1 TGCACCAGCAGCCGGACAGGCAGGCTAACGTTCGGACCCTACGAGCAGTACTTC CTSSRTGRLTFGPYEQYF
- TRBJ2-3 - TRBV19 TGTGCCAGTAGTTTTTCGCTCATCCGCACAGATACGCAGTATTTT CASSFSLIRTDTQYF
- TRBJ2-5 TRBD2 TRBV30 TGTGCCTGGACTCGGACGGGGGGGCAGGGGGAGACCCAGTACTTC CAWTRTGGQGETQYF
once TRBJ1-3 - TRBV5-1 TGCGCCAGCAGCCCACAGGGACCTGGAAACACCATATATTTT CASSPQGPGNTIYF
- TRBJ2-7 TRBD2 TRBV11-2 TGTGCCAGCAGCTTAGTAAGACTAGCGGGGGTCTACGAGCAGTACTTC CASSLVRLAGVYEQYF
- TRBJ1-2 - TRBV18 TGTGCCAGCTCACCGGGGACCCTACCTTCTGCTGGCTACACCTTC CASSPGTLPSAGYTF
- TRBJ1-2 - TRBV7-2 TGTGCCAGCAGCGCCCAAGGCCCCCAGGCCTATGGCTACACCTTC CASSAQGPQAYGYTF
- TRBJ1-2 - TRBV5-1 TGCGCCAGCAGCTTAGAGGGTTCCTATGGCTACACCTTC CASSLEGSYGYTF
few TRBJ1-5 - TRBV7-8 TGTGCCAGCAGCTTAGATCGGACACAGCCCCAGCATTTT CASSLDRTQPQHF
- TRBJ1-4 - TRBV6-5 TGTGCCAGCAGTTACTCGAGACAGGCAACTAATGAAAAACTGTTTTTT CASSYSRQATNEKLFF
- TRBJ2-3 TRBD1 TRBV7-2 TGTGCCAGCCTAGACAGGGGAATAACAGATACGCAGTATTTT CASLDRGITDTQYF
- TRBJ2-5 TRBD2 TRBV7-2 TGTGCCAGCGGAACTAGCGGGGGGACCGTGACCCAGTACTTC CASGTSGGTVTQYF
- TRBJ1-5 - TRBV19 TGTGCCAGTAGTATAGACAGGTCAATGGGGCAGCCCCAGCATTTT CASSIDRSMGQPQHF
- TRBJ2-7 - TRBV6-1 TGTGCCAGCAGTGAAGCAAATGGGGGGTGGGGCGAGCAGTACTTC CASSEANGGWGEQYF
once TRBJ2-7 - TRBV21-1 TGTGCCAGCAGGTGGGGGGGGAGCTCCTACGAGCAGTACTTC CASRWGGSSYEQYF
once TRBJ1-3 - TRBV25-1 TGTGCCAGCAGTGAATACCGCGGCCGGGGGGGGACTGGAAACACCATATATTTT CASSEYRGRGGTGNTIYF
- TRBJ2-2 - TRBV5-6 TGTGCCAGCAGTCCCTACCCCGACACCGGGGAGCTGTTTTTT CASSPYPDTGELFF
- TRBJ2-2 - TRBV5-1 TGCGCCAGCAGCTTGCAGGGTGGCACCGGGGAGCTGTTTTTT CASSLQGGTGELFF
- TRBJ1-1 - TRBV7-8 TGTGCCAGCAAGGTGGGAGAATTCACTGAAGCTTTCTTT CASKVGEFTEAFF
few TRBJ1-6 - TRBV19 TGTGCCAGTAGTGGGCCCCGGGGGTCCCTCCACTTT CASSGPRGSLHF
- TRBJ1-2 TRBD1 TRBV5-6 TGTGCCAGCAGCTTGGTTGAGGGGACGACAGGGTATGGCTACACCTTC CASSLVEGTTGYGYTF
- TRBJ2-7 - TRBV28 TGTGCCAGCAGTTTATCGGCCCCCTCCTACGAGCAGTACTTC CASSLSAPSYEQYF
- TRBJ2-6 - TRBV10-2 TGCGCCAGCAGTGAGGTCCTCTCTGGGGCCAACGTCCTGACTTTC CASSEVLSGANVLTF
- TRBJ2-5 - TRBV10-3 TGTGCCATCAGTGAGGAGACTAGGACGCGAGAGACCCAGTACTTC CAISEETRTRETQYF
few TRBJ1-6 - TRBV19 TGTGCCAGTATGGGGGAGGGGAATTCACCCCTCCACTTT CASMGEGNSPLHF
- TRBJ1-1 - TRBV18 TGTGCCAGCTCACCCCAGATCAACACTGAAGCTTTCTTT CASSPQINTEAFF
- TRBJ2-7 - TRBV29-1 TGCAGCGTTGAAGATCAGGGTCTCGGCGAGCAGTACTTC CSVEDQGLGEQYF
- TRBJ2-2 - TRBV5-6 TGTGCCAGCAGCCAGGATAGGGTGTGGACCGGGGAGCTGTTTTTT CASSQDRVWTGELFF